The 12 T cell receptor beta chains below come from one sample, sequenced in a study of blood T cell repertoires in COVID-19. The assay was immunoSEQ multiplex PCR, and TCRdb's table has in-frame clones only and misses some. The top ten hold roughly 16% of the sample, which has tens of thousands of clones, around 83% seen once. Sequenced: peripheral blood. These receptors were collected from a human donor in a cohort sampled during active COVID-19.

This clone was detected a few times. The chain combines TRBV29-1 with TRBJ2-7, with 9 bases matching TRBD2. CDR1 and CDR2 from the germline V gene are SQVTM and ANQGSEA. V gave up 4 bases and J gave up 11 bases; unmatched junction bases: 12. The CDR3 length is 13 residues. The CDR3 region is CSVGNSGSPREYF. The CDR3 DNA sequence: TGCAGCGTTGGAAATAGCGGGAGTCCTAGGGAGTACTTC.

The chain couples TRBV7-2 to TRBJ2-7, with TRBD2 matching 11 bases. The CDR3 has 14 amino acids. CDR1 and CDR2 (germline): SGHTA, FQGNSA. V gave up 5 bases and J gave up 3 bases; unmatched junction bases: 3. The CDR3 region is CASSTSGRLYEQYF. CDR3 coding DNA: TGTGCCAGCAGCACTAGCGGGAGACTCTACGAGCAGTACTTC. Full variable domain (rest looked up from reference TRBV7-2 and TRBJ2-7): GAGVSQSPSNKVTEKGKDVELRCDPISGHTALYWYRQSLGQGLEFLIYFQGNSAPDKSGLPSDRFSAERTGGSVSTLTIQRTQQEDSAVYLCASSTSGRLYEQYFGPGTRLTVT.

The chain has TRBV4-2 and TRBJ2-2; 16 positions agree with TRBD2. CDR1 LGHNA and CDR2 YNFKEQ come from the germline V gene. The CDR3 loop spans 18 amino acids. The ends lost 3 bases at V and 0 bases at J; junction bases unmatched: 1. The chain's CDR3 is CASSQGLAGGSNTGELFF. CDR3 nucleotides: TGTGCCAGCAGCCAGGGACTAGCGGGGGGGTCGAACACCGGGGAGCTGTTTTTT.

V is TRBV5-4 and J is TRBJ2-1; TRBD2 is a possible D gene (6 bases). The ends were cut back, 0 bases at V and 1 base at J, with 8 bases in the middle. This CDR3 contains 15 residues. Germline V CDR1 and CDR2: SGHNT, YYREEE (reference sequence). The CDR3 loop reads CASSLGGTSYNEQFF. CDR3 DNA: TGTGCCAGCAGCTTGGGCGGGACGTCCTACAATGAGCAGTTCTTC.

The rearrangement joins TRBV5-1 to TRBJ1-3, with 7 bases fitting TRBD1. Germline assignment: CDR1 SGHRS and CDR2 YFSETQ. Trimming took 4 bases from V and 6 from J; bases not matched to a gene: 10. The CDR3 covers 15 residues. CDR3 nucleotide sequence: TGCGCCAGCAGCGTTACAGGGGATGGCCAAAACACCATATATTTT. Amino acid sequence: CASSVTGDGQNTIYF.

The CDR3 loop is CASSQELFGQQAFF. CDR3 sequence (DNA): TGTGCCAGCAGCCAGGAGCTATTCGGACAGCAAGCTTTCTTT. The rearrangement links TRBV7-2 to TRBJ1-1, with D perhaps TRBD1 (6 bases). V dropped 5 bases and J dropped 9 bases, with 19 bases sitting between them. Germline V CDR1 and CDR2: SGHTA, FQGNSA. This CDR3 is 14 amino acids long.

The CDR3 region is CATSSSTELYNEQFF. DNA of the CDR3: TGTGCCACCTCTTCCTCGACAGAGCTCTACAATGAGCAGTTCTTC. The genes are TRBV24-1 and TRBJ2-1; D possibly corresponds to TRBD1 (5 bases). The CDR3 covers 15 residues. V gave up 9 bases and J gave up 3 bases, with 17 bases separating them. The V gene's germline CDR1 is KGHDR and CDR2 SFDVKD.

The chain carries TRBV5-4 and TRBJ1-1; TRBD1 might be the D (5 bases). The V and J ends lost 4 bases and 8 bases respectively, with 21 bases between them. The CDR3 totals 15 residues. Germline CDR1 and CDR2: SGHNT and YYREEE (reference sequence). The CDR3 DNA reads as TGTGCCAGCAGCCCCGAACGGGGGATCCGGGTGGAAGCTTTCTTT. Translation: CASSPERGIRVEAFF.

This rearrangement joins TRBV5-4 to TRBJ2-5, with D maybe TRBD2 (6 bases). There are 15 residues in the CDR3. Per germline, CDR1 SGHNT and CDR2 YYREEE (reference sequence). Deletions cut 3 bases from V and 1 base from J, with 13 bases between. The DNA of the CDR3 is TGTGCCAGCAGCTCGACACTGGGACTCCAAGAGACCCAGTACTTC. Translating gives CASSSTLGLQETQYF.

CDR3 bases: TGTGCCAGCAGGATAGACATCTATGGCTACACCTTC. Its protein is CASRIDIYGYTF. The chain couples TRBV6-6 to TRBJ1-2; D is uncertain. The germline V and J ends were trimmed by 6 bases and 4 bases, with 9 bases remaining between them. CDR1 and CDR2 from the germline V gene are MNHNY and SVGAGI (reference sequence). The CDR3 contains 12 residues.

The rearrangement links TRBV6-5 to TRBJ1-2, with a possible D match to TRBD1 (5 bases). The CDR3 runs 14 residues. Germline V lookup: CDR1 MNHEY, CDR2 SVGAGI. Between the trimmed V and J ends, which lost 9 bases and 4 bases, there was a span of 18 bases. As DNA, the CDR3 is TGTGCCAGTTTCAGGGTAGGGGAGGGCTATGGCTACACCTTC. As protein: CASFRVGEGYGYTF.

The genes are TRBV27 and TRBJ1-6; unclear D gene. CDR1 and CDR2 (germline): MNHEY, SMNVEV (reference sequence). The ends were cut back, 6 bases at V and 0 bases at J, with 6 bases in the middle. The CDR3 runs to 14 residues. The DNA of the CDR3 is TGTGCCAGCAGCTCTACCTCCTATAATTCACCCCTCCACTTT. It specifies CASSSTSYNSPLHF.